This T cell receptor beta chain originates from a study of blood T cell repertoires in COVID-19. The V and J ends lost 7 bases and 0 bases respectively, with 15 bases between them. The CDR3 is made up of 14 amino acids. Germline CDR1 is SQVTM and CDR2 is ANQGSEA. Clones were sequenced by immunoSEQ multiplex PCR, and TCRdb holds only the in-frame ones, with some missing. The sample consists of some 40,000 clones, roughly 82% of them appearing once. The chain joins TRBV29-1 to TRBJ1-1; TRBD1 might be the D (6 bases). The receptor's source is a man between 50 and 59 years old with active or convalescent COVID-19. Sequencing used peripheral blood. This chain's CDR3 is CSGQTGPMNTEAFF. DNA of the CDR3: TGCAGCGGCCAGACAGGACCAATGAACACTGAAGCTTTCTTT.